These 16 T cell receptor beta chains came from one sample sequenced in a study of OX40 agonist ivuxolimab in advanced cancers. Sequenced by immunoSEQ multiplex PCR; TCRdb stores in-frame clones only, minus some. This sample has approximately 43,000 clones, with around 85% found just once. Sequencing used CD4+ or CD8+ T cells sorted from blood, obtained in a trial of the OX40 agonist ivuxolimab. These receptors were obtained from an adult with an advanced solid tumor such as melanoma, head and neck, liver or kidney cancer.

The J gene is TRBJ1-1, the V gene TRBV25-1; D is possibly TRBD1 (5 bases). This CDR3 has 14 amino acids. The germline V gene encodes CDR1 MGHDK and CDR2 SYGVNS. Deletions cut 3 bases from V and 6 bases from J, with 14 bases between. The CDR3 reads CASSDYLWDAEAFF. In nucleotides, the CDR3 is TGTGCCAGCAGTGACTATCTGTGGGACGCTGAAGCTTTCTTT.

The chain employs TRBV28 and TRBJ2-5; D remains unclear. The CDR3 is made up of 14 amino acids. Per the germline V gene, CDR1 is MDHEN and CDR2 is SYDVKM. The V end lost 5 bases, the J end lost 5 bases, and 15 bases lay between the germline ends. CDR3 nucleotides: TGTGCCAGCAGTCCCCCGCCCCGGCGGGAGACCCAGTACTTC. It codes for CASSPPPRRETQYF.

The chain couples TRBV27 to TRBJ2-3; D is possibly TRBD1 or TRBD2 (5 bases each). Looked up from germline, CDR1 is MNHEY and CDR2 is SMNVEV (reference sequence). V shed 3 bases and J shed 3 bases, with 13 bases lying between them. The CDR3 consists of 15 residues. The CDR3 DNA reads TGTGCCAGCAGTTTTTCCGGGGCCGGAACAGATACGCAGTATTTT. Amino acids: CASSFSGAGTDTQYF.

The V call is TRBV18, the J call TRBJ2-1; 11 bases agree with TRBD1. The CDR3 covers 15 residues. Trimming removed 2 bases from V and 5 bases from J; junction bases left unmatched: 2. Germline V gene lookup returns CDR1 KGHSH and CDR2 LQKENI. CDR3 sequence: CASSPGTGGHNEQFF. CDR3 in DNA: TGTGCCAGCTCACCAGGGACAGGGGGGCACAATGAGCAGTTCTTC.

J is TRBJ2-2 and V is TRBV9, with D uncertain. CDR1 and CDR2 from the germline V gene are SGDLS and YYNGEE. V lost 4 bases to trimming and J lost 7 bases, with 11 bases between them. The CDR3 covers 13 residues. The CDR3: CASSSEPGGELFF. The CDR3 nucleotides read TGTGCCAGCAGCTCTGAGCCCGGCGGGGAGCTGTTTTTT.

The chain has TRBV2 and TRBJ2-7; D is possibly TRBD1 (5 bases). CDR3 length: 14 amino acids. V lost 7 bases to trimming and J lost 4 bases, with 17 bases between them. The germline CDR1 and CDR2 sequences are SNHLY and FYNNEI. The CDR3 nucleotides are TGTGCCAGCACCCCACAGGTCCGGGTGTACGAGCAGTACTTC. Its protein is CASTPQVRVYEQYF.

The J gene is TRBJ2-3, the V gene TRBV7-6, with 7 nucleotides matching TRBD2. The J segment lost 1 base and the V segment lost 1 base, leaving 5 bases of the junction unmatched. CDR1 is SGHVS, CDR2 FNYEAQ, per germline. CDR3 length: 16 residues. The CDR3 loop is CASSLGGLAGTDTQYF. CDR3 bases: TGTGCCAGCAGCTTAGGGGGCCTAGCGGGCACAGATACGCAGTATTTT.

This clone was counted a single time. The gene calls are TRBV30 and TRBJ2-3, with 11 positions matching TRBD2. CDR1 and CDR2 (germline): GTSNPN, SVGIG (reference sequence). This CDR3 has 14 residues. V dropped 1 base and J dropped 6; count of bases not matched to a gene: 3. CDR3 sequence (DNA): TGTGCCTGGAGTGGTATAGCGGGAGGGGATACGCAGTATTTT. Its translation: CAWSGIAGGDTQYF.

The rearrangement links TRBV11-2 to TRBJ2-5; 8 bases fit TRBD2. Germline trimming cut 0 bases from V and 4 bases from J; bases unmatched to any gene: 1. The CDR3 contains 14 residues. CDR1 SGHAT and CDR2 FQNNGV come from the germline V gene. For the CDR3, the DNA is TGTGCCAGCAGCTTAGAGGCGGGGGGAGAGACCCAGTACTTC. Translated, it gives CASSLEAGGETQYF.

This clone was picked up a small number of times. This rearrangement joins TRBV2 to TRBJ2-1; D is undetermined. The ends were cut back, 7 bases at V and 6 bases at J, with 16 bases in the middle. CDR1 is SNHLY, CDR2 FYNNEI, per germline. The length of the CDR3 is 14 residues. CDR3: CASKRGATGNEQFF. CDR3 DNA: TGTGCCAGCAAGAGAGGTGCCACCGGCAATGAGCAGTTCTTC. The variable domain in full, completed from reference TRBV2 and TRBJ2-1, reads EPEVTQTPSHQVTQMGQEVILRCVPISNHLYFYWYRQILGQKVEFLVSFYNNEISEKSEIFDDQFSVERPDGSNFTLKIRSTKLEDSAMYFCASKRGATGNEQFFGPGTRLTVL.

V gene TRBV7-3 combines with J gene TRBJ2-1; 10 bases match TRBD2. The germline CDR1 and CDR2 sequences are SGHTA and FQGTGA. The trim removed 5 bases at V and 9 bases at J, leaving 7 bases unmatched. The CDR3 has 14 residues. The CDR3 coding sequence is TGTGCCAGCAGCCGGGCTAGCGGGAGTGGTGAGCAGTTCTTC. Residues: CASSRASGSGEQFF.

The J gene is TRBJ2-1, the V gene TRBV11-3; either TRBD1 or TRBD2 may supply D (6 bases each). The CDR3 totals 14 residues. Per the germline V gene, CDR1 is SGHNT and CDR2 is YENEEA. V dropped 0 bases and J dropped 9 bases, with 12 bases sitting between them. This CDR3 is CASSLEGAGGEQFF. DNA of the CDR3: TGTGCCAGCAGCTTAGAGGGGGCCGGGGGTGAGCAGTTCTTC.

The rearrangement uses TRBV6-5 and TRBJ1-4; weak D call: TRBD1 (6 bases). V gave up 0 bases and J gave up 5 bases, with 13 bases separating them. CDR1 and CDR2 from the germline V gene are MNHEY and SVGAGI. The CDR3 is 16 amino acids. The CDR3 DNA reads TGTGCCAGCAGTTACTCCGGCAGGGGCGGAAATGAAAAACTGTTTTTT. Translating it yields CASSYSGRGGNEKLFF.

The CDR3 is CASRRAVASGREHNEQFF. Here the CDR3 DNA reads TGTGCCAGCAGGCGGGCCGTGGCTAGCGGGAGAGAACACAATGAGCAGTTCTTC. V gene TRBV5-6 combines with J gene TRBJ2-1, with 10 bases aligning to TRBD2. Trimming cost V 5 bases and J 5 bases; bases outside gene matches: 16. The CDR3 is made up of 18 amino acids. Germline CDR1 SGHDT, CDR2 YYEEEE.

The gene calls are TRBV4-2 and TRBJ1-2; a weak D match, TRBD1 (5 bases). The CDR3 contains 14 residues. Germline CDR1 and CDR2: LGHNA and YNFKEQ. V was shortened by 5 bases and J by 4 bases, with 14 bases between the two germline ends. CDR3 bases: TGTGCCAGCAGCTTGGGGCTGGAGAGCTATGGCTACACCTTC. The encoded protein is CASSLGLESYGYTF.

The V and J genes are TRBV7-9 and TRBJ2-3; D is undetermined. The CDR3 has 15 amino acids. V was clipped by 2 bases and J by 6 bases, with 15 bases between them. Germline V gene sequence: CDR1 SEHNR, CDR2 FQNEAQ (reference sequence). The CDR3 DNA reads as TGTGCCAGCAGCTTAAAGTCCAGGATAGGCGATACGCAGTATTTT. Translated, it gives CASSLKSRIGDTQYF.